This T cell receptor beta chain was sequenced during a study of T cells in tuberculosis. Study summary: A South African cohort included IGRA-negative adolescents, latently infected IGRA-positive adolescents and adults with active tuberculosis. Blood was taken before or within 7 days of anti-tuberculosis therapy.

The time point here: new active TB diagnosis, blood taken before or within 7 days of starting treatment. Active tuberculosis patients were new diagnoses, HIV-seronegative, South African, and aged 18 years or older. Study findings and constraints: Active tuberculosis alpha repertoires lay closer to GMM-specific TCRs than controls'.

V shed 6 bases and J 6 bases; nucleotides not matched to a gene: 7. CDR3 length: 12 amino acids. Germline loops: CDR1 SQVTM, CDR2 ANQGSEA. Data came from immunoSEQ multiplex PCR; TCRdb stores just in-frame clones and leaves some out. The table includes roughly 34,000 clones, 70% to 90% detected once. In this sample, this clone turned up once. Its antigen is unidentified. Specimen: PBMCs, collected at tuberculosis diagnosis. The rearrangement joins TRBV29-1 to TRBJ1-1; 7 nucleotides align to TRBD1. The TCR comes from an adult with tuberculosis. CDR3 sequence (DNA): TGCAGCGTACAGACAGGGATCGCTGAAGCTTTCTTT. Protein: CSVQTGIAEAFF.